This is a list of T cell receptor beta chains from one sample in a study of T-cell memory formation after mild COVID-19. TCRdb redid the calling of the 5' RACE reads with MiXCR, one entry per CDR3 protein. Here the sample spans about 560,000 distinct CDR3 sequences, around 17% being singletons. Sequencing was done on a sample of PBMCs or a T cell subset sorted from them (not recorded which). All receptors derive from an adult woman who had mild COVID-19 (a few samples of this study predate the infection). Cell type and time point are not known. CDR3s leave out the opening cysteine and the closing phenylalanine or tryptophan. Clone size is stated in some rows and not others, as once, few, many or a class when expanded.

len: 16
v_gene: TRBV18
j_gene: TRBJ2-1
abundance: few
CDR3aa: ASPPSGEPGLLDNEQF

len: 11
v_gene: TRBV4-2
j_gene: TRBJ2-4
abundance: few
CDR3aa: ASSRATANIQY

len: 10
v_gene: TRBV27
j_gene: TRBJ2-1
abundance: .
CDR3aa: ASSLIRGEQF

len: 15
v_gene: TRBV10-3
j_gene: TRBJ2-3
abundance: few
CDR3aa: AISESPRPLSTDTQY

len: 12
v_gene: TRBV5-4
j_gene: TRBJ2-3
abundance: .
CDR3aa: ASSLFGGTDTQY

len: 10
v_gene: TRBV29-1
j_gene: TRBJ2-5
abundance: many
CDR3aa: SVEGNQETQY

len: 13
v_gene: TRBV11-3
j_gene: TRBJ2-3
abundance: .
CDR3aa: ASSFLDRETDTQY

len: 10
v_gene: TRBV24-1
j_gene: TRBJ2-2
abundance: few
CDR3aa: ATSLNTGELF

len: 11
v_gene: TRBV29-1
j_gene: TRBJ2-1
abundance: many
CDR3aa: SQQGGSYNEQF

len: 12
v_gene: TRBV19
j_gene: TRBJ2-1
abundance: .
CDR3aa: ASSARDRGPEQF

len: 13
v_gene: TRBV4-3
j_gene: TRBJ2-1
abundance: .
CDR3aa: ASSPLGLAYNEQF

len: 15
v_gene: TRBV19
j_gene: TRBJ2-4
abundance: .
CDR3aa: ASSILPSGSFVNIQY

len: 9
v_gene: TRBV7-2
j_gene: TRBJ1-1
abundance: .
CDR3aa: ASSLSREAF

len: 14
v_gene: TRBV11-3
j_gene: TRBJ2-2
abundance: .
CDR3aa: ASSLEPGSNTGELF

len: 10
v_gene: TRBV5-6
j_gene: TRBJ2-1
abundance: .
CDR3aa: ASSLMRGEQF

len: 10
v_gene: TRBV30
j_gene: TRBJ2-3
abundance: .
CDR3aa: AWSVLTDTQY

len: 11
v_gene: TRBV5-6
j_gene: TRBJ2-7
abundance: .
CDR3aa: ASRRVETYEQY

len: 14
v_gene: TRBV12-3/TRBV12-4
j_gene: TRBJ1-5
abundance: .
CDR3aa: ASRPGTGEGNQPQH

len: 13
v_gene: TRBV27
j_gene: TRBJ2-7
abundance: few
CDR3aa: ASSLGGTSGDEQY

len: 14
v_gene: TRBV7-2
j_gene: TRBJ1-2
abundance: few
CDR3aa: ASSSLGGTADYGYT

len: 11
v_gene: TRBV6-5
j_gene: TRBJ1-1
abundance: .
CDR3aa: ASSYGPFTEAF

len: 13
v_gene: TRBV4-1
j_gene: TRBJ1-2
abundance: .
CDR3aa: ASSQGRDPTHGYT

len: 12
v_gene: TRBV25-1
j_gene: TRBJ1-1
abundance: .
CDR3aa: ASSPLGQGKGAF

len: 13
v_gene: TRBV25-1
j_gene: TRBJ2-7
abundance: .
CDR3aa: ASSLGGTRAYEQY

len: 11
v_gene: TRBV18
j_gene: TRBJ2-7
abundance: once
CDR3aa: ASSHGTEYEQY

len: 15
v_gene: TRBV7-6
j_gene: TRBJ2-5
abundance: few
CDR3aa: ASSFPRTSGGRETQY

len: 11
v_gene: TRBV29-1
j_gene: TRBJ2-1
abundance: many
CDR3aa: SVGRGSYNEQF

len: 13
v_gene: TRBV6-5
j_gene: TRBJ1-1
abundance: few
CDR3aa: ASSYSMGVLTEAF

len: 10
v_gene: TRBV2
j_gene: TRBJ1-1
abundance: .
CDR3aa: ASSSITFEAF

len: 12
v_gene: TRBV11-2
j_gene: TRBJ1-1
abundance: .
CDR3aa: ASSLVPGSHEAF

len: 12
v_gene: TRBV4-3
j_gene: TRBJ2-1
abundance: .
CDR3aa: ASSRGLSRNEQF

len: 13
v_gene: TRBV3-1
j_gene: TRBJ1-1
abundance: .
CDR3aa: ASSHTGQFIAEAF

len: 13
v_gene: TRBV7-9
j_gene: TRBJ2-2
abundance: .
CDR3aa: ASSLGARNTGELF

len: 13
v_gene: TRBV4-2
j_gene: TRBJ2-3
abundance: .
CDR3aa: VSSQGGREADTQY

len: 15
v_gene: TRBV4-2
j_gene: TRBJ1-3
abundance: .
CDR3aa: ASSQDFTGSSGNTIY

len: 13
v_gene: TRBV7-9
j_gene: TRBJ2-1
abundance: few
CDR3aa: ASSWYGQKGDEQF

len: 13
v_gene: TRBV4-3
j_gene: TRBJ2-3
abundance: .
CDR3aa: ASSQEREDTDTQY

len: 14
v_gene: TRBV7-2
j_gene: TRBJ2-3
abundance: .
CDR3aa: ASSLRTGQPGNTQY

len: 15
v_gene: TRBV9
j_gene: TRBJ2-5
abundance: .
CDR3aa: ASSVGLAGGSQETQY

len: 15
v_gene: TRBV5-1
j_gene: TRBJ2-6
abundance: .
CDR3aa: ASSYHLRGTGANVLT

len: 12
v_gene: TRBV19
j_gene: TRBJ1-5
abundance: once
CDR3aa: ASSADRSGQPQH

len: 11
v_gene: TRBV24-1
j_gene: TRBJ1-1
abundance: .
CDR3aa: AVSVGVGTEAF

len: 17
v_gene: TRBV14
j_gene: TRBJ2-3
abundance: .
CDR3aa: ASSHQTRTSGSSADTQY

len: 11
v_gene: TRBV7-9
j_gene: TRBJ2-7
abundance: .
CDR3aa: ASSWRDHYEQY

len: 14
v_gene: TRBV4-1
j_gene: TRBJ2-7
abundance: few
CDR3aa: ASSQPGQATLYEQY

len: 9
v_gene: TRBV20-1
j_gene: TRBJ2-1
abundance: .
CDR3aa: SARDLTEQF

len: 14
v_gene: TRBV14
j_gene: TRBJ2-2
abundance: .
CDR3aa: ASSPLRDRNTGELF

len: 13
v_gene: TRBV7-6
j_gene: TRBJ1-6
abundance: .
CDR3aa: ASSLARRMNSPLH

len: 12
v_gene: TRBV19
j_gene: TRBJ2-5
abundance: .
CDR3aa: ASSIQGFQETQY

len: 13
v_gene: TRBV9
j_gene: TRBJ2-7
abundance: .
CDR3aa: ASSVGGDLSYEQY